A single sample is the source of the 14 T cell receptor beta chains below, sequenced in a study of cytomegalovirus exposure and HLA in healthy donors. The PCR was carried out with 60 Vbeta primers and 13 Jbeta primers. The method was immunoSEQ multiplex PCR; TCRdb's version includes in-frame clones alone and lacks a portion of them. Altogether more than 150,000 clones are present, 80% being singletons, with the ten largest covering about 1.9%. The sequencing sample was made of PBMCs. The receptors come from a woman aged 25 to 39 in good health and CMV-seronegative.

This chain links TRBV27 with TRBJ1-2; D possibly corresponds to TRBD1 (6 bases). Trimming removed 2 bases from V and 8 bases from J, with 21 bases in between. The germline gives CDR1 MNHEY, CDR2 SMNVEV (reference sequence). The CDR3 sequence is 16 residues long. The CDR3 spells CASSLGQGWGIDGYTF. For the CDR3, the DNA is TGTGCCAGCAGTTTAGGCCAGGGGTGGGGGATTGACGGCTACACCTTC.

This chain joins TRBV10-1 and TRBJ2-1; D call uncertain. Germline-derived CDR1 and CDR2 are WNHNN and SYGVQD (reference sequence). The CDR3 spans 13 residues. V gave up 4 bases and J gave up 7 bases, with 11 bases separating them. In DNA, the CDR3 is TGCGCCAGCAGTGGGCTAGTTATGAATGAGCAGTTCTTC. Its protein is CASSGLVMNEQFF.

The genes are TRBV9 and TRBJ1-4; tentative D call: TRBD1 (5 bases). Looked up from germline, CDR1 is SGDLS and CDR2 is YYNGEE. The length of the CDR3 is 15 residues. Between the trimmed V and J ends, which lost 0 bases and 7 bases, there was a span of 13 bases. CDR3 coding DNA: TGTGCCAGCAGCGTAGTAGGCAGGGTGGGTGAAAAACTGTTTTTT. Translated, it gives CASSVVGRVGEKLFF.

J is TRBJ1-5 and V is TRBV5-6; TRBD1 agrees at 9 bases. The V gene end was trimmed by 3 bases and the J gene end by 4 bases; junction bases not matched to a gene: 5. From germline, CDR1 is SGHDT and CDR2 YYEEEE. This CDR3 has 15 amino acids. The CDR3 coding sequence is TGTGCCAGCAGCTCCTACAGGGGGCAGAATCAGCCCCAGCATTTT. Translated: CASSSYRGQNQPQHF.

The rearrangement links TRBV19 to TRBJ2-3; the D is unclear. This CDR3 has 11 residues. CDR1 and CDR2 from the germline V gene are LNHDA and SQIVND (reference sequence). V dropped 5 bases and J dropped 4 bases, with 4 bases sitting between them. The CDR3 is CASSLSDTQYF. The CDR3, as DNA: TGTGCCAGTAGTCTGTCAGATACGCAGTATTTT.

This clone has a single count. The CDR3 spells CASTMTGGYNYGYTF. The CDR3 nucleotides are TGTGCCAGCACCATGACAGGGGGATATAACTATGGCTACACCTTC. The chain carries TRBV6-6 and TRBJ1-2, with 9 bases that match TRBD1. Trimming cost V 7 bases and J 1 base; bases outside gene matches: 7. Germline CDR1 is MNHNY and CDR2 is SVGAGI (reference sequence). This CDR3 spans 15 amino acids.

The rearrangement links TRBV5-1 to TRBJ2-3; D might be TRBD2 (5 bases). Deletions cut 0 bases from V and 3 bases from J, with 8 bases between. Germline CDR1 and CDR2: SGHRS and YFSETQ. The CDR3 length is 14 residues. The CDR3 DNA reads TGCGCCAGCAGCTTGGGCGGGTTGACAGATACGCAGTATTTT. As protein: CASSLGGLTDTQYF.

The chain couples TRBV15 to TRBJ2-1, with TRBD2 matching over 10 bases. V lost 6 bases, J lost 8 bases, and 7 bases stayed unmatched. This CDR3 contains 14 residues. Germline CDR1 LNHNV, CDR2 YYDKDF (reference sequence). The DNA for the CDR3 is TGTGCCACCAGAGGAGCGGGGGGGCTCGATGAGCAGTTCTTC. Translation: CATRGAGGLDEQFF.

The chain has TRBV5-1 and TRBJ2-7; D possibly corresponds to TRBD1 (6 bases). This CDR3 has 16 amino acids. Germline CDR1 reads SGHRS; CDR2 reads YFSETQ. V dropped 6 bases and J dropped 0 bases, with 19 bases sitting between them. The CDR3 spells CASTPQGLGSSYEQYF. The DNA for the CDR3 is TGCGCCAGCACGCCCCAGGGGCTCGGAAGCTCCTACGAGCAGTACTTC.

V and J are TRBV5-4 and TRBJ2-7, with D perhaps TRBD1 (6 bases). V gave up 4 bases and J gave up 0 bases, with 14 bases separating them. The CDR3 has 15 residues. CDR1 and CDR2 (germline): SGHNT, YYREEE (reference sequence). This CDR3 is CASSPSGTYSYEQYF. The CDR3 bases are TGTGCCAGCAGCCCTTCCGGGACATACTCCTACGAGCAGTACTTC.

The rearrangement links TRBV29-1 to TRBJ1-2, with D possibly being TRBD1 (5 bases). The ends were cut back, 3 bases at V and 3 bases at J, with 17 bases in the middle. CDR3 length equals 15 residues. The germline CDR1 and CDR2 sequences are SQVTM and ANQGSEA. CDR3 protein: CSVEGGRSGDYGYTF. The CDR3 nucleotides read TGCAGCGTTGAGGGGGGACGGTCCGGCGACTATGGCTACACCTTC.

The V call is TRBV27, the J call TRBJ1-4; maybe TRBD1 (5 bases). The CDR3 has 13 amino acids. Trimming left V 5 bases short and J 1 base short, with 5 bases between. Per the germline V gene, CDR1 is MNHEY and CDR2 is SMNVEV (reference sequence). CDR3 nucleotide sequence: TGTGCCAGCAGTAGGGGAACTAATGAAAAACTGTTTTTT. The encoded protein is CASSRGTNEKLFF.

The genes are TRBV5-6 and TRBJ2-7; 11 bases fit TRBD1. Germline assignment: CDR1 SGHDT and CDR2 YYEEEE. V was pared by 4 bases and J by 3 bases, with 15 bases of the junction left unmatched. The CDR3 consists of 18 residues. The CDR3 region is CASSPGTGGIRSLYEQYF. Written as DNA, the CDR3 is TGTGCCAGCAGCCCTGGGACAGGGGGTATCCGAAGCCTCTACGAGCAGTACTTC.

With regard to this clone: Other DNA sequences in the sample encode the same CDR3. The gene calls are TRBV30 and TRBJ2-2; TRBD2 might be the D (6 bases). This CDR3 has 14 residues. V lost 5 bases, J lost 7 bases, and 17 bases lay in between. Per the germline V gene, CDR1 is GTSNPN and CDR2 is SVGIG (reference sequence). This CDR3 reads CAWPTRSGGGELFF. As DNA, the CDR3 is TGTGCCTGGCCGACCCGTAGCGGTGGCGGGGAGCTGTTTTTT.